This passage covers 27 T cell receptor beta chains from one sample sequenced in a study of T cell repertoires in cytomegalovirus infection. One entry per CDR3 protein, called by TCRdb with MiXCR from the reads. The table shows 450,000 to 650,000 distinct CDR3 sequences, with 40% occurring only once. These TCRs are of unknown antigen specificity. The sequencing here drew on cultured PBMCs, taken from culture after CMV antigen stimulation. These receptors all stem from a human donor in good health (CMV status not recorded). Some clones in this sample may be carry-over from other donors' samples.

This chain joins TRBV4-2 and TRBJ1-5, with a possible D match to TRBD1 (5 bases). Germline assignment: CDR1 LGHNA and CDR2 YNFKEQ. Trimming left V 0 bases short and J 1 base short, with 7 bases between. The length of the CDR3 is 15 residues. The CDR3: CASSQDDSSNQPQHF. The CDR3 DNA follows: TGTGCCAGCAGCCAAGACGACAGCAGCAATCAGCCCCAGCATTTT.

The V and J genes are TRBV19 and TRBJ2-1; D gene uncertain. The length of the CDR3 is 14 residues. Germline V lookup: CDR1 LNHDA, CDR2 SQIVND (reference sequence). Trimming pared 7 bases from V and 2 bases from J, leaving 12 bases between. The CDR3 protein is CASNKRGTYNEQFF. CDR3 DNA: TGTGCCAGTAACAAGAGAGGAACCTACAATGAGCAGTTCTTC.

The rearrangement joins TRBV19 to TRBJ2-5; 9 bases fit TRBD2. The CDR3 runs 20 residues. Germline values: CDR1 LNHDA, CDR2 SQIVND (reference sequence). V gave up 5 bases and J gave up 3 bases; unmatched junction bases: 22. Written as DNA, the CDR3 is TGTGCCAGTAGTCCCGTCGCAGCGGGGGGCCGTTTGGATTTAGAAGAGACCCAGTACTTC. Protein: CASSPVAAGGRLDLEETQYF.

This clonotype was seen only a few times. V is TRBV12-3 or TRBV12-4 and J is TRBJ1-5; D not certain. Trimming pared 3 bases from V and 5 bases from J, leaving 5 bases between. This CDR3 has 12 residues. CDR3 region: CASSFFHQPQHF. CDR3 coding DNA: TGTGCCAGCAGTTTCTTCCATCAGCCCCAGCATTTT.

This clonotype was picked up a small number of times. This chain links TRBV7-2 with TRBJ2-1; a possible D gene is TRBD1 (5 bases). Germline V gene data show CDR1 as SGHTA and CDR2 as FQGNSA. The CDR3 totals 14 residues. The germline V and J ends were trimmed by 4 bases and 7 bases, with 14 bases remaining between them. This CDR3 is CASSSRPGYNEQFF. The CDR3 nucleotides are TGTGCCAGCAGCTCCCGTCCAGGGTATAATGAGCAGTTCTTC.

The CDR3: CASSSLLSGVTFF. The CDR3 nucleotides are TGTGCCAGCAGCTCTTTACTGTCGGGTGTTACTTTCTTT. V and J are TRBV2 and TRBJ1-1, with D unclear. The CDR3 runs 13 residues. Germline V lookup: CDR1 SNHLY, CDR2 FYNNEI. Trimming removed 6 bases from V and 12 bases from J, with 20 bases in between. Drawing the rest from reference TRBV2 and TRBJ1-1, the complete variable domain is EPEVTQTPSHQVTQMGQEVILRCVPISNHLYFYWYRQILGQKVEFLVSFYNNEISEKSEIFDDQFSVERPDGSNFTLKIRSTKLEDSAMYFCASSSLLSGVTFFGQGTRLTVV.

The chain has TRBV10-1 and TRBJ1-1; D remains ambiguous. The V and J ends lost 0 bases and 0 bases respectively, with 17 bases between them. Germline CDR1 and CDR2: WNHNN and SYGVQD (reference sequence). CDR3 length equals 18 residues. The DNA for the CDR3 is TGCGCCAGCAGTGAGTCTTTCACGGTCGATGCTATGAACACTGAAGCTTTCTTT. Encoded protein: CASSESFTVDAMNTEAFF.

This sequence joins TRBV2 and TRBJ2-7, with TRBD1 as a possible D gene (6 bases). The V and J ends lost 4 bases and 2 bases respectively, with 9 bases between them. This CDR3 comprises 13 residues. Germline CDR1 SNHLY, CDR2 FYNNEI. CDR3 bases: TGTGCCAGCAGTGTCAGGGGCCCCTACGAGCAGTACTTC. It translates to CASSVRGPYEQYF.

The rearrangement links TRBV19 to TRBJ2-7; 10 bases map to TRBD2. Per the germline V gene, CDR1 is LNHDA and CDR2 is SQIVND (reference sequence). J was trimmed by 0 bases and V by 5 bases; bases with no gene match: 4. The CDR3 sequence is 15 residues long. The CDR3 here is CASSSGTSVSYEQYF. DNA for the CDR3: TGTGCCAGTAGTTCCGGGACTAGCGTCTCCTACGAGCAGTACTTC.

This clonotype has more than one count but fewer than ten. The chain combines TRBV7-2 with TRBJ2-7, with TRBD2 identical over 9 bases. The germline V gene encodes CDR1 SGHTA and CDR2 FQGNSA. CDR3 length equals 14 residues. After removal of 4 bases from V and 4 bases from J, the junction contained 5 bases not matched to a gene. CDR3 in amino acids: CASSYSGSGYEQYF. As DNA, the CDR3 is TGTGCCAGCAGCTATAGCGGGAGTGGATACGAGCAGTACTTC. The variable domain in full, with the rest retrieved from reference TRBV7-2 and TRBJ2-7, is GAGVSQSPSNKVTEKGKDVELRCDPISGHTALYWYRQSLGQGLEFLIYFQGNSAPDKSGLPSDRFSAERTGGSVSTLTIQRTQQEDSAVYLCASSYSGSGYEQYFGPGTRLTVT.

J is TRBJ2-4 and V is TRBV15; D assignment may be TRBD1 or TRBD2 (5 bases each). This CDR3 comprises 16 residues. V was trimmed by 2 bases and J by 6 bases, leaving 17 bases between them. CDR1 and CDR2 (germline): LNHNV, YYDKDF (reference sequence). DNA of the CDR3: TGTGCCACCAGCAGAACCTTAGGGACCGCGGGAAACATTCAGTACTTC. Amino acids: CATSRTLGTAGNIQYF.

A few counts support this clonotype. This chain links TRBV7-9 with TRBJ2-3; D tentatively reads TRBD1 or TRBD2 (5 bases each). The V and J ends lost 3 bases and 4 bases respectively, with 23 bases between them. The CDR3 is made up of 18 amino acids. Germline CDR1 reads SEHNR; CDR2 reads FQNEAQ (reference sequence). The CDR3 DNA sequence: TGTGCCAGCAGCTTTCCTTTCTTCCGGGACGGAACCTCAGATACGCAGTATTTT. Amino acid sequence: CASSFPFFRDGTSDTQYF.

In this sample, this clonotype turned up a few times. The gene calls are TRBV12-3 or TRBV12-4 and TRBJ1-5, with TRBD1 matching over 7 bases. This CDR3 has 15 amino acids. The trim removed 5 bases at V and 0 bases at J, leaving 4 bases unmatched. The CDR3 sequence: CASSRTGNSNQPQHF. The CDR3 DNA reads TGTGCCAGCAGTAGGACAGGAAATAGCAATCAGCCCCAGCATTTT.

The rearrangement links TRBV4-3 to TRBJ2-3; D remains unclear. Trimming shortened V by 0 bases and J by 7 bases, and 8 bases separated the two germline ends. This CDR3 has 13 amino acids. Per the germline V gene, CDR1 is LGHNA and CDR2 is YSLEER. CDR3 DNA sequence: TGCGCCAGCAGCCAAGAATTCCGGAATACGCAGTATTTT. Translated, it gives CASSQEFRNTQYF.

The rearrangement links TRBV27 to TRBJ2-3; possibly TRBD1 or TRBD2 for D (6 bases each). This CDR3 contains 12 residues. The germline V gene encodes CDR1 MNHEY and CDR2 SMNVEV (reference sequence). V was pared by 5 bases and J by 8 bases, with 11 bases between. The CDR3 sequence: CASSPQGGTQYF. The CDR3, as DNA: TGTGCCAGCAGTCCACAGGGAGGTACGCAGTATTTT.

This clonotype was counted only a few times. The chain joins TRBV7-8 to TRBJ1-5; D may be TRBD1 (5 bases). Germline CDR1 reads SGHVS; CDR2 reads FQNEAQ. V shed 5 bases and J shed 1 base, with 15 bases lying between them. CDR3 length equals 16 residues. In nucleotides, the CDR3 is TGTGCCAGCAGCCCCTCATCGGGGGAGAGCAATCAGCCCCAGCATTTT. As protein: CASSPSSGESNQPQHF.

This clonotype has a single count. The rearrangement uses TRBV6-1 and TRBJ2-2; D is unresolved. CDR3 length: 13 residues. V lost 7 bases, J lost 8 bases, and 14 bases lay in between. Germline assignment: CDR1 MNHNS and CDR2 SASEGT. The CDR3 spells CASTDTNLGELFF. The CDR3 coding sequence is TGTGCCAGCACCGACACCAATCTGGGGGAGCTGTTTTTT.

The V gene is TRBV12-3 or TRBV12-4, the J gene TRBJ1-1, with a possible D match to TRBD1 (5 bases). Trimming shortened V by 4 bases and J by 5 bases, and 11 bases separated the two germline ends. The CDR3 contains 13 residues. The CDR3 loop is CASSSGLGTEAFF. The CDR3 DNA is TGTGCCAGCAGTTCGGGGCTAGGGACTGAAGCTTTCTTT.

As DNA, the CDR3 is TGTGCCAGCAGTCGCTTGGTCAGGTCCGCGACTGAAGCTTTCTTT. Encoded protein: CASSRLVRSATEAFF. This chain links TRBV7-8 with TRBJ1-1, with D unclear. CDR3 length: 15 residues. Per the germline V gene, CDR1 is SGHVS and CDR2 is FQNEAQ. Trimming shortened V by 6 bases and J by 5 bases, and 19 bases separated the two germline ends.

This clonotype has a handful of counts. The chain carries TRBV7-6 and TRBJ1-1, with a tentative D call TRBD1 (5 bases). The CDR3 spans 14 residues. The germline V gene encodes CDR1 SGHVS and CDR2 FNYEAQ. V was shortened by 4 bases and J by 1 base, with 10 bases between the two germline ends. CDR3 DNA sequence: TGTGCCAGCAGCTATCAGGGTCCGAACACTGAAGCTTTCTTT. It encodes CASSYQGPNTEAFF.

This chain connects TRBV20-1 to TRBJ2-3, with unresolved D. In germline, CDR1 is DFQATT, CDR2 SNEGSKA (reference sequence). V was pared by 2 bases and J by 7 bases, with 13 bases between. The CDR3 consists of 13 residues. This CDR3 is CSARPSPAYTQYF. The CDR3 region has the DNA TGCAGTGCTAGACCTTCCCCGGCTTATACGCAGTATTTT.

The genes are TRBV7-2 and TRBJ1-2; 7 bases line up with TRBD1. The germline CDR1 and CDR2 sequences are SGHTA and FQGNSA. This CDR3 contains 14 residues. The V and J ends lost 5 bases and 4 bases, in that order; junction bases with no gene match: 7. CDR3 loop: CASSPAGGAYGYTF. CDR3 bases: TGTGCCAGCAGCCCCGCAGGGGGAGCCTATGGCTACACCTTC.

J is TRBJ2-3 and V is TRBV6-6, with 10 bases matching TRBD2. The V and J ends lost 6 bases and 1 base, in that order; junction bases with no gene match: 7. The CDR3 length is 16 residues. Germline loops: CDR1 MNHNY, CDR2 SVGAGI (reference sequence). The CDR3 protein is CASRTLGTSGTDTQYF. For the CDR3, the DNA is TGTGCCAGCAGGACCCTCGGGACTAGCGGCACAGATACGCAGTATTTT.

The rearrangement joins TRBV6-5 to TRBJ2-3, with a weak D call TRBD1 (6 bases). The V end lost 3 bases, the J end lost 4 bases, and 14 bases lay between the germline ends. The V gene's germline CDR1 is MNHEY and CDR2 SVGAGI. The CDR3 runs 15 residues. The CDR3 DNA sequence: TGTGCCAGCAGTTATGCGGCAGGGGTGCCAGATACGCAGTATTTT. This encodes CASSYAAGVPDTQYF.

This chain joins TRBV20-1 and TRBJ2-3; D is perhaps TRBD1 or TRBD2 (6 bases each). This CDR3 is 14 amino acids long. The germline V and J ends were trimmed by 6 bases and 4 bases, with 17 bases remaining between them. Germline V lookup: CDR1 DFQATT, CDR2 SNEGSKA (reference sequence). The CDR3 sequence is CSAHRGPFADTQYF. Here the CDR3 DNA reads TGCAGTGCCCATCGGGGGCCCTTCGCAGATACGCAGTATTTT.

This chain connects TRBV5-5 to TRBJ2-2; the match to TRBD1 covers 7 bases. Germline V gene data show CDR1 as SGHKS and CDR2 as YYEKEE (reference sequence). V shed 4 bases, J shed 6 bases, and the junction held 15 bases outside the gene matches. This CDR3 region has 17 residues. The CDR3 loop is CASSPYIPTGAAGELFF. As DNA, the CDR3 is TGTGCCAGCAGCCCTTACATACCCACAGGGGCCGCCGGGGAGCTGTTTTTT.

As DNA, the CDR3 is TGTGCCAGCAGCCCGGTGCTAGCGGGGGGAGGGGCCCAGTACTTC. Translating it yields CASSPVLAGGGAQYF. This chain uses TRBV7-2 with TRBJ2-5; the match to TRBD2 covers 11 bases. V lost 5 bases and J lost 9; bases outside the gene matches: 11. CDR1 is SGHTA, CDR2 FQGNSA, per germline. The CDR3 runs 15 residues.